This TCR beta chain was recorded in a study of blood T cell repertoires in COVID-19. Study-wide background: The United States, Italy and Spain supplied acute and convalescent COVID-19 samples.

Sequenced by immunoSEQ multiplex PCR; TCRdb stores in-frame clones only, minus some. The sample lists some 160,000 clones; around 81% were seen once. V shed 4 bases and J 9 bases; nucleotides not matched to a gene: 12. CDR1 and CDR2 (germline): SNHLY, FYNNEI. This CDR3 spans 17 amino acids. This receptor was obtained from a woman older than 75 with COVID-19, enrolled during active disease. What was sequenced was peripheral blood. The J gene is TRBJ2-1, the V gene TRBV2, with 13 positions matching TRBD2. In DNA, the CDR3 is TGTGCCAGCAGTGGTGGACTAGCGGGGGTGGGCATCGGTGAGCAGTTCTTC. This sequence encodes CASSGGLAGVGIGEQFF.